Below, 20 T cell receptor beta chains from the same sample are listed, as sequenced in a study of cytomegalovirus exposure and HLA in healthy donors. Primers: 60 Vbeta forward and 13 Jbeta reverse. Some clones are missing from TCRdb's copy, which holds only in-frame ones; the method was immunoSEQ multiplex PCR. The sample has around 100,000 clones; around three quarters are singletons. The sample comprised PBMCs. These receptors all stem from a woman younger than 45 in good health and CMV-seronegative.

V and J are TRBV4-2 and TRBJ2-5; 13 bases match TRBD2. The CDR3 runs to 18 residues. Germline-derived CDR1 and CDR2 are LGHNA and YNFKEQ. V was clipped by 4 bases and J by 3 bases; unmatched bases: 11. DNA of the CDR3: TGTGCCAGCAGCCTAGGAGGACTAGCGGGGGCAGAGGAAGAGACCCAGTACTTC. Translated: CASSLGGLAGAEEETQYF.

This clone showed up just a few times. V is TRBV30 and J is TRBJ2-3; 8 positions agree with TRBD2. Trimming took 3 bases from V and 6 from J; bases not matched to a gene: 11. This CDR3 is built from 15 residues. Germline V lookup: CDR1 GTSNPN, CDR2 SVGIG (reference sequence). DNA for the CDR3: TGTGCCTGGAGAGGTAGGAGCGGGAGTACCGATACGCAGTATTTT. Translation: CAWRGRSGSTDTQYF.

The V and J genes are TRBV29-1 and TRBJ2-7, with 8 bases aligning to TRBD2. V gave up 7 bases and J gave up 5 bases; unmatched junction bases: 7. CDR1 is SQVTM, CDR2 ANQGSEA, per germline. This CDR3 region has 12 residues. CDR3 nucleotide sequence: TGCAGCGCCGGAGCGGGAGCCCACGAGCAGTACTTC. Translating gives CSAGAGAHEQYF.

This clone was recorded a few times. The V call is TRBV5-8, the J call TRBJ2-1, with 7 bases matching TRBD2. V gave up 6 bases and J gave up 4 bases; unmatched junction bases: 7. CDR3 length: 14 residues. CDR1 is SGHTS and CDR2 is YDEGEE in the germline V gene. CDR3: CASNPLAEYNEQFF. CDR3 DNA sequence: TGTGCCAGCAACCCGCTAGCGGAGTACAATGAGCAGTTCTTC.

The J gene is TRBJ1-1, the V gene TRBV19; D perhaps matches TRBD1 (5 bases). V lost 3 bases and J 5 bases, leaving 7 bases between the germline ends. Germline V CDR1 and CDR2: LNHDA, SQIVND (reference sequence). This CDR3 contains 12 residues. CDR3 loop: CASSMRGTEAFF. CDR3 DNA sequence: TGTGCCAGTAGTATGCGGGGGACTGAAGCTTTCTTT.

This clone has only a few counts. This rearrangement joins TRBV5-1 to TRBJ2-1; 9 positions match TRBD2. From germline, CDR1 is SGHRS and CDR2 YFSETQ. This CDR3 region has 16 residues. V dropped 3 bases and J dropped 5; count of bases not matched to a gene: 9. The CDR3 DNA is TGCGCCAGCAGCTCCGGGGGGCGGGAGGGCCACAATGAGCAGTTCTTC. This sequence encodes CASSSGGREGHNEQFF.

This clone was seen a single time. This chain joins TRBV7-9 and TRBJ2-1; TRBD2 matches 10 bases. The CDR3 loop spans 16 amino acids. Per germline, CDR1 SEHNR and CDR2 FQNEAQ (reference sequence). The V and J ends lost 3 bases and 4 bases, in that order; junction bases with no gene match: 6. CDR3 protein: CASSFTGTSAYNEQFF. The CDR3 DNA is TGTGCCAGCAGCTTTACCGGGACTAGCGCTTACAATGAGCAGTTCTTC.

The rearrangement links TRBV2 to TRBJ2-5; 8 nucleotides align to TRBD1. CDR1 SNHLY and CDR2 FYNNEI come from the germline V gene. V lost 7 bases to trimming and J lost 5 bases; unmatched junction nucleotides: 6. The CDR3 is 13 amino acids. The CDR3 here is CASTGGAGETQYF. The CDR3 DNA sequence: TGTGCCAGCACAGGGGGCGCGGGGGAGACCCAGTACTTC.

This chain uses TRBV10-3 with TRBJ1-6, with TRBD1 matching 9 bases. J lost 10 bases, V lost 10 bases, and 8 bases had no gene match. This CDR3 comprises 13 residues. Germline-derived CDR1 and CDR2 are ENHRY and SYGVKD. The CDR3 DNA is TGTGCCACAGCCGGACAGGGGAACTCACCCCTCCACTTT. Its protein product is CATAGQGNSPLHF.

The chain employs TRBV9 and TRBJ2-2, with D perhaps TRBD2 (5 bases). From germline, CDR1 is SGDLS and CDR2 YYNGEE. The ends were cut back, 5 bases at V and 5 bases at J, with 16 bases in the middle. The CDR3 consists of 15 residues. The CDR3 bases are TGTGCCAGCAGGGGATCCGGACTTTCGACCGGGGAGCTGTTTTTT. It specifies CASRGSGLSTGELFF.

This clone appeared a few times. The chain uses TRBV7-9 and TRBJ1-1, with TRBD1 matching 8 bases. Germline values: CDR1 SEHNR, CDR2 FQNEAQ (reference sequence). CDR3 size: 15 residues. V dropped 5 bases and J dropped 5; count of bases not matched to a gene: 10. This CDR3 reads CASSLRGQGRTEAFF. Written as DNA, the CDR3 is TGTGCCAGCAGCCTGAGAGGACAGGGTCGAACTGAAGCTTTCTTT.

The chain links TRBV6-5 to TRBJ1-1; TRBD1 might be the D (6 bases). This CDR3 comprises 15 residues. Trimming stripped 6 bases from V and 2 bases from J, with 16 bases between. Per the germline V gene, CDR1 is MNHEY and CDR2 is SVGAGI. CDR3: CASRPRPTGNTEAFF. The CDR3 region has the DNA TGTGCCAGCAGGCCCAGGCCGACAGGTAACACTGAAGCTTTCTTT.

The chain uses TRBV7-6 and TRBJ1-2, with a possible D match to TRBD1 (6 bases). CDR1 SGHVS and CDR2 FNYEAQ come from the germline V gene. V was shortened by 5 bases and J by 4 bases, with 11 bases between the two germline ends. This CDR3 has 13 residues. CDR3 bases: TGTGCCAGCAGCCGCCAGGGGAGCTATGGCTACACCTTC. This translates into CASSRQGSYGYTF.

The chain links TRBV25-1 to TRBJ1-4; TRBD1 matches at 7 bases. The CDR3 spans 16 residues. The V gene end was trimmed by 4 bases and the J gene end by 9 bases; junction bases not matched to a gene: 14. Germline V gene lookup returns CDR1 MGHDK and CDR2 SYGVNS. Here the CDR3 reads CASSAPSDRPTQKLFF. CDR3 nucleotide sequence: TGTGCCAGCAGTGCTCCATCGGACAGGCCAACTCAAAAACTGTTTTTT.

V usage is TRBV30 and J usage is TRBJ1-2; 7 bases line up with TRBD1. Germline trimming cut 2 bases from V and 4 bases from J; bases unmatched to any gene: 10. CDR1 and CDR2 (germline): GTSNPN, SVGIG (reference sequence). The CDR3 loop spans 15 amino acids. The DNA for the CDR3 is TGTGCCTGGAGTACAAAGGGACAGCGTATCTATGGCTACACCTTC. Protein sequence: CAWSTKGQRIYGYTF.

The chain uses TRBV7-2 and TRBJ2-7, with 10 nucleotides matching TRBD2. This CDR3 is built from 14 residues. CDR1 is SGHTA, CDR2 FQGNSA, per germline. With V trimmed by 1 base and J by 6 bases, 3 bases remained unmatched. In nucleotides, the CDR3 is TGTGCCAGCAGCTTAGATAGCGGGGGGCCCGAGCAGTACTTC. As protein: CASSLDSGGPEQYF.

The CDR3 here is CASTPLHELRGQPQHF. CDR3 bases: TGTGCCAGTACCCCTCTACACGAACTTAGGGGTCAGCCCCAGCATTTT. V gene TRBV19 combines with J gene TRBJ1-5; maybe TRBD1 (5 bases). V lost 7 bases to trimming and J lost 6 bases, with 22 bases between them. CDR3 size: 16 residues. Germline V gene lookup returns CDR1 LNHDA and CDR2 SQIVND (reference sequence).

CDR3 protein: CAWSSGVLGEQYF. CDR3 sequence (DNA): TGTGCCTGGAGTTCAGGGGTGTTGGGCGAGCAGTACTTC. The genes are TRBV30 and TRBJ2-5; TRBD1 might be the D (6 bases). Judging by the DNA end, TRBJ2-7 fits better; the J call may be wrong. The germline CDR1 and CDR2 sequences are GTSNPN and SVGIG (reference sequence). The CDR3 runs 13 residues.

V is TRBV29-1 and J is TRBJ1-1; no firm D call. V lost 4 bases and J 7 bases, leaving 13 bases between the germline ends. Germline V gene data show CDR1 as SQVTM and CDR2 as ANQGSEA. This CDR3 is 12 amino acids long. CDR3 amino acids: CSVVRPAGEAFF. The CDR3 bases are TGCAGCGTTGTTCGGCCAGCGGGTGAAGCTTTCTTT.

The CDR3 DNA follows: TGCGCCAGCAGCCCTCTATTAGGCGGGGACAATGAGCAGTTCTTC. The encoded protein is CASSPLLGGDNEQFF. The rearrangement uses TRBV5-1 and TRBJ2-1; perhaps TRBD2 as D (6 bases). Looked up from germline, CDR1 is SGHRS and CDR2 is YFSETQ. The CDR3 loop spans 15 amino acids. Trimming left V 4 bases short and J 5 bases short, with 16 bases between.